Below, 23 T cell receptor beta chains from the same sample are listed, as sequenced in a study of Tregs in tolerant kidney transplant recipients. Profiling relied on immunoSEQ multiplex PCR, and the TCRdb table lists in-frame clones only, not all of them. This sample has around 66,000 clones, with roughly 88% found just once. Here the sequenced sample was Tregs from blood, taken before the transplant. The receptor source for this set is a human donor who received a combined kidney and bone marrow transplant.

The rearrangement uses TRBV5-5 and TRBJ1-5; D not resolved. CDR1 and CDR2 (germline): SGHKS, YYEKEE (reference sequence). V dropped 3 bases and J dropped 7 bases, with 17 bases sitting between them. The CDR3 has 15 amino acids. The CDR3 is CASSSLLDRRQPQHF. The CDR3 DNA is TGTGCCAGCAGCTCCCTATTGGACCGGCGCCAGCCCCAGCATTTT.

The CDR3 is CASCLGGISGELFF. For the CDR3, the DNA is TGTGCCAGCTGTCTAGGGGGGATAAGCGGGGAGCTGTTTTTT. J is TRBJ2-2 and V is TRBV7-2; TRBD1 or TRBD2 may be the D gene (6 bases each). The CDR3 sequence is 14 residues long. CDR1 is SGHTA and CDR2 is FQGNSA in the germline V gene. Trimming took off 8 bases at V and 7 bases at J, with 17 bases between the two ends.

The rearrangement links TRBV15 to TRBJ2-3; no definite D call. The V end lost 9 bases, the J end lost 2 bases, and 18 bases lay between the germline ends. The CDR3 runs to 15 residues. Germline CDR1 and CDR2: LNHNV and YYDKDF (reference sequence). This CDR3 is CATAKRGPATDTQYF. The CDR3 DNA reads TGTGCCACGGCTAAACGAGGACCGGCCACAGATACGCAGTATTTT.

The J gene is TRBJ1-2, the V gene TRBV19, with D tentatively TRBD1 (6 bases). Germline CDR1 LNHDA, CDR2 SQIVND (reference sequence). V was shortened by 7 bases and J by 3 bases, with 18 bases between the two germline ends. The CDR3 totals 15 residues. CDR3 DNA sequence: TGTGCCAGTATCGCCTGGCAGGGGAGCGACTATGGCTACACCTTC. Translation gives CASIAWQGSDYGYTF.

V is TRBV10-1 and J is TRBJ2-3; D remains ambiguous. V lost 8 bases and J lost 5, with 14 bases in between. CDR3 length: 13 residues. Germline loops: CDR1 WNHNN, CDR2 SYGVQD (reference sequence). In DNA, the CDR3 is TGCGCCAGCGCGTCTTTTCTGGGAGATACGCAGTATTTT. As protein: CASASFLGDTQYF.

The CDR3 reads CASSESQARFSQETQYF. Here the CDR3 DNA reads TGCGCCAGCAGTGAGTCACAGGCACGATTCTCCCAAGAGACCCAGTACTTC. The chain joins TRBV10-1 to TRBJ2-5, with D perhaps TRBD1 (5 bases). The germline CDR1 and CDR2 sequences are WNHNN and SYGVQD (reference sequence). Trimming removed 0 bases from V and 1 base from J, with 15 bases in between. The CDR3 consists of 17 residues.

V usage is TRBV5-1 and J usage is TRBJ2-7; TRBD2 might be the D (5 bases). The CDR3 totals 15 residues. CDR1 and CDR2 (germline): SGHRS, YFSETQ. V was shortened by 3 bases and J by 2 bases, with 15 bases between the two germline ends. CDR3 sequence reads: CASSYGDIRAYEQYF. The CDR3, as DNA: TGCGCCAGCAGCTACGGGGATATAAGGGCCTACGAGCAGTACTTC. Full variable domain (rest looked up from reference TRBV5-1 and TRBJ2-7): KAGVTQTPRYLIKTRGQQVTLSCSPISGHRSVSWYQQTPGQGLQFLFEYFSETQRNKGNFPGRFSGRQFSNSRSEMNVSTLELGDSALYLCASSYGDIRAYEQYFGPGTRLTVT.

V gene TRBV7-9 combines with J gene TRBJ1-2; 8 bases line up with TRBD1. Germline CDR1 is SEHNR and CDR2 is FQNEAQ (reference sequence). V trimming: 5 bases; J trimming: 5 bases; junction bases outside the gene matches: 4. This CDR3 has 13 residues. The CDR3, as DNA: TGTGCCAGCAGCGGCCGGACAGGGTATGGCTACACCTTC. Protein product: CASSGRTGYGYTF.

This clone has a handful of counts. The V call is TRBV18, the J call TRBJ1-2; 8 positions agree with TRBD1. V dropped 6 bases and J dropped 7; count of bases not matched to a gene: 16. The CDR3 spans 16 residues. Germline CDR1 KGHSH, CDR2 LQKENI. This chain's CDR3 is CASSPPLWTGRFGYTF. The CDR3 nucleotides read TGTGCCAGCTCCCCTCCCCTCTGGACAGGGCGGTTTGGCTACACCTTC.

The chain links TRBV5-1 to TRBJ2-7; 8 bases agree with TRBD1. This CDR3 has 17 residues. Germline V CDR1 and CDR2: SGHRS, YFSETQ. Trimming cost V 0 bases and J 5 bases; bases outside gene matches: 13. The CDR3 is CASSLELGQGIHDEQYF. The CDR3 DNA sequence: TGCGCCAGCAGCTTGGAATTAGGACAGGGTATCCATGACGAGCAGTACTTC.

The rearrangement joins TRBV5-1 to TRBJ2-2, with 7 nucleotides matching TRBD1. Trimming took 6 bases from V and 4 from J; bases not matched to a gene: 6. Germline CDR1 reads SGHRS; CDR2 reads YFSETQ. The CDR3 consists of 14 residues. CDR3 nucleotides: TGCGCCAGCACCCGGGACAGTTCCACCGGGGAGCTGTTTTTT. Protein: CASTRDSSTGELFF. Full variable domain (rest looked up from reference TRBV5-1 and TRBJ2-2): KAGVTQTPRYLIKTRGQQVTLSCSPISGHRSVSWYQQTPGQGLQFLFEYFSETQRNKGNFPGRFSGRQFSNSRSEMNVSTLELGDSALYLCASTRDSSTGELFFGEGSRLTVL.

J is TRBJ2-3 and V is TRBV5-1, with a possible D match to TRBD1 (6 bases). Germline-derived CDR1 and CDR2 are SGHRS and YFSETQ. V dropped 4 bases and J dropped 8 bases, with 11 bases sitting between them. The CDR3 totals 12 residues. The CDR3 nucleotides read TGCGCCAGCAGCCCACAGGGTCCTACGCAGTATTTT. This translates into CASSPQGPTQYF.

This rearrangement joins TRBV7-6 to TRBJ2-1; a possible D gene is TRBD1 (6 bases). Germline assignment: CDR1 SGHVS and CDR2 FNYEAQ. The CDR3 runs 14 residues. V shed 7 bases and J shed 10 bases, with 20 bases lying between them. CDR3 residues: CASTGQRTLVEQFF. The DNA of the CDR3 is TGTGCCAGCACCGGACAGCGGACCCTTGTGGAGCAGTTCTTC.

For the CDR3, the DNA is TGTGCCAGCAGTTACGTCCGGGAGGTCGGGGAGCTGTTTTTT. This translates into CASSYVREVGELFF. The J gene is TRBJ2-2, the V gene TRBV6-6; 7 bases line up with TRBD2. Trimming at V came to 2 bases and at J to 7 bases, leaving 4 bases not matched to a gene. CDR1 is MNHNY, CDR2 SVGAGI, per germline (reference sequence). The CDR3 length is 14 residues.

The chain uses TRBV28 and TRBJ1-1; no reliable D call. The CDR3 is made up of 12 amino acids. V gave up 4 bases and J gave up 13 bases, with 16 bases separating them. The germline V gene has CDR1 MDHEN and CDR2 SYDVKM. CDR3 in amino acids: CASSSNSLRSFF. Written as DNA, the CDR3 is TGTGCCAGCAGTTCCAATTCACTGCGGAGTTTCTTT. Full variable domain (missing parts from reference TRBV28 and TRBJ1-1): DVKVTQSSRYLVKRTGEKVFLECVQDMDHENMFWYRQDPGLGLRLIYFSYDVKMKEKGDIPEGYSVSREKKERFSLILESASTNQTSMYLCASSSNSLRSFFGQGTRLTVV.

V is TRBV6-5 and J is TRBJ1-3; the D gene is possibly TRBD1 (6 bases). Trimming pared 6 bases from V and 2 bases from J, leaving 11 bases between. Looked up from germline, CDR1 is MNHEY and CDR2 is SVGAGI. The CDR3 runs 14 residues. The CDR3 is CASSEQGAGNTIYF. CDR3 in DNA: TGTGCCAGCAGCGAACAGGGTGCTGGAAACACCATATATTTT.

The rearrangement uses TRBV7-2 and TRBJ2-3, with 7 positions matching TRBD1. Germline V gene lookup returns CDR1 SGHTA and CDR2 FQGNSA. There are 14 residues in the CDR3. V gave up 5 bases and J gave up 3 bases; unmatched junction bases: 5. The CDR3 DNA follows: TGTGCCAGCAGCCACGACAGGGCTACAGATACGCAGTATTTT. The encoded protein is CASSHDRATDTQYF.

The rearrangement links TRBV5-4 to TRBJ2-7; 8 positions agree with TRBD1. CDR3 length: 15 amino acids. Losses at the gene ends were 2 bases for V and 7 bases for J; bases not matched to a gene: 11. CDR1 SGHNT and CDR2 YYREEE come from the germline V gene (reference sequence). In nucleotides, the CDR3 is TGTGCCAGCAGCTTTGATCGTCAGGGGGCGAAAGAGCAGTACTTC. Residues: CASSFDRQGAKEQYF.

The CDR3 DNA reads as TGTGCCAGCAGTTCCCTAGCGGGAGGTGATACCGGGGAGCTGTTTTTT. Translated: CASSSLAGGDTGELFF. The chain carries TRBV27 and TRBJ2-2; 11 bases map to TRBD2. The CDR3 is 16 residues long. CDR1 is MNHEY and CDR2 is SMNVEV in the germline V gene (reference sequence). After removal of 4 bases from V and 5 bases from J, the junction contained 6 bases not matched to a gene.

The rearrangement uses TRBV5-6 and TRBJ2-7; 9 bases fit TRBD1. Looked up from germline, CDR1 is SGHDT and CDR2 is YYEEEE. The CDR3 has 14 amino acids. V shed 7 bases, J shed 5 bases, and the junction held 10 bases outside the gene matches. CDR3 sequence reads: CASPPRGQGNEQYF. The CDR3 region has the DNA TGTGCCAGCCCTCCGAGGGGACAGGGCAACGAGCAGTACTTC.

The chain couples TRBV5-1 to TRBJ1-2; D perhaps matches TRBD1 (5 bases). Per the germline V gene, CDR1 is SGHRS and CDR2 is YFSETQ. This CDR3 region has 13 residues. Trimming removed 5 bases from V and 0 bases from J, with 8 bases in between. The CDR3 region is CASSVTANYGYTF. DNA of the CDR3: TGCGCCAGCAGTGTGACAGCTAACTATGGCTACACCTTC. The variable domain in full, completed from reference TRBV5-1 and TRBJ1-2, reads KAGVTQTPRYLIKTRGQQVTLSCSPISGHRSVSWYQQTPGQGLQFLFEYFSETQRNKGNFPGRFSGRQFSNSRSEMNVSTLELGDSALYLCASSVTANYGYTFGSGTRLTVV.

This chain links TRBV5-1 with TRBJ2-5, with D possibly TRBD1 on 5 matching bases. The CDR3 sequence is 13 residues long. From germline, CDR1 is SGHRS and CDR2 YFSETQ. Trimming stripped 4 bases from V and 5 bases from J, with 12 bases between. CDR3 protein: CASSTSGIETQYF. As DNA, the CDR3 is TGCGCCAGCAGCACCTCAGGGATCGAGACCCAGTACTTC.

The rearrangement links TRBV6-6 to TRBJ1-1; a weak D match, TRBD1 (5 bases). V was pared by 5 bases and J by 10 bases, with 20 bases between. This CDR3 has 14 residues. CDR1 is MNHNY and CDR2 is SVGAGI in the germline V gene (reference sequence). The CDR3 DNA is TGTGCCAGCAGTCCCCCACCTCGAGGCCAGGGAGCTTTCTTT. Translation: CASSPPPRGQGAFF.